This T cell receptor beta chain originates from a study of molecular identifiers for immune sequencing clone quantification. The overall study: Within a replicate experiment, RNA obtained from either about 20,000 or 100,000 naive CD8 cells was divided into five aliquots, and four of those aliquots were then sequenced.

Findings and limits, study-wide: Should identical TCR molecules share a barcode, the sizes of highly expanded clones could be underestimated.

In regard to this clonotype: Antigen: not known.

CDR1 LGHNA and CDR2 YSLEER come from the germline V gene. The V end lost 0 bases, the J end lost 3 bases, and 15 bases lay between the germline ends. This CDR3 has 16 amino acids. TCR libraries were built in bulk with a published protocol and specific TCR primers. TCRdb redid the calling of the PCR reads with MiXCR, one entry per CDR3 protein. The sample has more than 450,000 distinct CDR3 sequences; about 22% are singletons. The chain couples TRBV4-3 to TRBJ2-7; a weak D match, TRBD2 (5 bases). Sequenced: naive CD8+ T cells from blood, with Jurkat cell RNA spiked in. Subset: FACS-sorted CD8+CD4-CCR7+CD45RA+ naive T cells. This receptor was obtained from a human donor in good health. Some libraries in this study had Jurkat cell RNA spiked in. CDR3 amino acids: CASSQDLSGGNYEQYF. For the CDR3, the DNA is TGCGCCAGCAGCCAAGATTTATCCGGAGGCAACTACGAGCAGTACTTC.